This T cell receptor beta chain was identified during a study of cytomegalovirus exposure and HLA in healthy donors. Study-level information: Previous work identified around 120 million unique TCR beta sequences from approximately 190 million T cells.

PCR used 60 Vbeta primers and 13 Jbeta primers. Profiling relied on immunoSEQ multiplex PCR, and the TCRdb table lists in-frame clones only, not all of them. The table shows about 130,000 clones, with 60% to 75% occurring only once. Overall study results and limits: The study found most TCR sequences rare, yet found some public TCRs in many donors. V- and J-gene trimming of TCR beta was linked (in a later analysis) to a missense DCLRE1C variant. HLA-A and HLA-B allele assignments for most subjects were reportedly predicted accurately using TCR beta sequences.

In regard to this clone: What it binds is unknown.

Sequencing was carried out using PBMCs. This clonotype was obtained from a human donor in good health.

CDR3 protein: CASSPRLAGKGEQFF. CDR3 coding DNA: TGCGCCAGCAGCCCGAGACTAGCGGGTAAGGGTGAGCAGTTCTTC. The chain couples TRBV5-1 to TRBJ2-1, with 10 nucleotides matching TRBD2. V lost 4 bases and J lost 9; bases outside the gene matches: 10. This CDR3 has 15 amino acids. Per germline, CDR1 SGHRS and CDR2 YFSETQ.